Shown below are 18 T cell receptor beta chains from a single sample sequenced in a study of shared clonotypes between healthy human individuals. Sequencing used immunoSEQ multiplex PCR; TCRdb keeps in-frame clones, though not all of them. The profile shows roughly 2,300,000 clones, under 95% of them singletons. Sequenced sample: naive CD4+ T cells from PBMCs. Subset of the sample: CD45RA+ positively selected. These receptors all come from a man between 18 and 29 years old in good health. Some clones in this sample may be carry-over from other donors' samples.

This chain links TRBV11-2 with TRBJ2-1; no reliable D call. The length of the CDR3 is 15 residues. V dropped 2 bases and J dropped 5 bases, with 13 bases sitting between them. Germline CDR1 SGHAT, CDR2 FQNNGV. Here the CDR3 DNA reads TGTGCCAGCAGCTTATTGACCCTGCAGAACAATGAGCAGTTCTTC. Amino acid sequence: CASSLLTLQNNEQFF.

This clone was found once. This sequence joins TRBV11-1 and TRBJ2-1; 7 bases agree with TRBD1. The ends lost 4 bases at V and 4 bases at J; junction bases unmatched: 7. The germline CDR1 and CDR2 sequences are SGHAT and FQDESV (reference sequence). This CDR3 region has 15 residues. The CDR3: CASSSRGDSYNEQFF. For the CDR3, the DNA is TGTGCCAGCAGCTCCCGTGGGGACAGTTACAATGAGCAGTTCTTC.

The chain couples TRBV19 to TRBJ1-5; D perhaps matches TRBD1 (5 bases). CDR1 is LNHDA, CDR2 SQIVND, per germline (reference sequence). Trimming stripped 4 bases from V and 0 bases from J, with 10 bases between. This CDR3 is 15 amino acids long. CDR3 region: CASSRDRYSNQPQHF. The DNA for the CDR3 is TGTGCCAGTAGTAGAGACAGATATAGCAATCAGCCCCAGCATTTT.

The V gene is TRBV5-4, the J gene TRBJ1-2; TRBD1 matches at 9 bases. Germline loops: CDR1 SGHNT, CDR2 YYREEE (reference sequence). This CDR3 is built from 15 residues. Trimming removed 4 bases from V and 3 bases from J; junction bases left unmatched: 7. The CDR3 DNA reads as TGTGCCAGCAGCCCCGTAGGGACAGGGTACTATGGCTACACCTTC. It is translated as CASSPVGTGYYGYTF.

The chain carries TRBV5-1 and TRBJ1-2; the D gene is possibly TRBD1 (5 bases). Germline CDR1 reads SGHRS; CDR2 reads YFSETQ. The CDR3 spans 19 residues. The V and J ends lost 4 bases and 1 base respectively, with 26 bases between them. The DNA for the CDR3 is TGCGCCAGCAGCCGCAACAGGCCTATGTCTTTCATAGGTAACTATGGCTACACCTTC. Residues: CASSRNRPMSFIGNYGYTF. Full variable domain (remainder filled in from reference TRBV5-1 and TRBJ1-2): KAGVTQTPRYLIKTRGQQVTLSCSPISGHRSVSWYQQTPGQGLQFLFEYFSETQRNKGNFPGRFSGRQFSNSRSEMNVSTLELGDSALYLCASSRNRPMSFIGNYGYTFGSGTRLTVV.

This chain joins TRBV4-1 and TRBJ2-5, with 10 bases lining up with TRBD2. The junction had 9 bases not matched to a gene; V was cut back by 3 bases and J by 5 bases. Looked up from germline, CDR1 is MGHRA and CDR2 is YSYEKL. CDR3 length: 16 amino acids. CDR3 sequence (DNA): TGCGCCAGCAGCCACCGGAGCGGGAGGGCCGTGGAGACCCAGTACTTC. It codes for CASSHRSGRAVETQYF.

The chain combines TRBV7-2 with TRBJ2-1; D unresolved. Germline-derived CDR1 and CDR2 are SGHTA and FQGNSA. This CDR3 has 15 amino acids. The V and J ends lost 1 base and 0 bases respectively, with 7 bases between them. The DNA of the CDR3 is TGTGCCAGCAGCTTAGGGGTCGTCTCCTACAATGAGCAGTTCTTC. This sequence encodes CASSLGVVSYNEQFF.

The gene calls are TRBV5-1 and TRBJ1-5, with D hard to call. V lost 4 bases to trimming and J lost 6 bases, with 14 bases between them. The length of the CDR3 is 14 residues. Per the germline V gene, CDR1 is SGHRS and CDR2 is YFSETQ. CDR3 loop: CASSLAGGAQPQHF. The DNA of the CDR3 is TGCGCCAGCAGCCTGGCGGGAGGAGCTCAGCCCCAGCATTTT.

The chain uses TRBV5-6 and TRBJ1-5; TRBD1 might be the D (6 bases). This CDR3 spans 16 amino acids. V was cut by 0 bases and J by 3 bases, with 13 bases left in between. Germline V lookup: CDR1 SGHDT, CDR2 YYEEEE. The CDR3 DNA reads as TGTGCCAGCAGCTTGGGGGGCTGGGACACCAATCAGCCCCAGCATTTT. Protein product: CASSLGGWDTNQPQHF.

This clone was detected only once. The identical CDR3 is also encoded by other nucleotide sequences in the sample. The rearrangement uses TRBV11-3 and TRBJ2-7, with 14 positions matching TRBD2. V was pared by 4 bases and J by 2 bases, with 1 base of the junction left unmatched. The length of the CDR3 is 15 residues. The germline V gene encodes CDR1 SGHNT and CDR2 YENEEA. CDR3 in amino acids: CASSSGLAGAYEQYF. The CDR3 bases are TGTGCCAGCAGCTCGGGACTAGCGGGGGCCTACGAGCAGTACTTC.

Worth noting for this clone: The same CDR3 can be traced to other DNA sequences in this sample. V usage is TRBV6-5 and J usage is TRBJ2-6, with D unclear. V lost 0 bases to trimming and J lost 1 base, with 7 bases between them. The germline V gene has CDR1 MNHEY and CDR2 SVGAGI. The CDR3 length is 16 residues. The CDR3 reads CASSYSINSGANVLTF. The CDR3 DNA sequence: TGTGCCAGCAGTTACTCTATCAATTCTGGGGCCAACGTCCTGACTTTC.

The rearrangement joins TRBV5-4 to TRBJ2-1; D unclear. With 5 bases removed from V and 0 bases from J, the gap between germline ends came to 18 bases. The germline V gene encodes CDR1 SGHNT and CDR2 YYREEE (reference sequence). This CDR3 contains 17 residues. CDR3 loop: CASRISSDASSYNEQFF. The CDR3 DNA sequence: TGTGCCAGCAGGATATCTTCGGACGCGAGCTCCTACAATGAGCAGTTCTTC.

The chain is built from TRBV5-5 and TRBJ2-7; TRBD2 agrees at 13 bases. The germline gives CDR1 SGHKS, CDR2 YYEKEE (reference sequence). V lost 4 bases and J lost 2; bases outside the gene matches: 3. CDR3 length equals 15 residues. The CDR3 reads CASSQGLAGTYEQYF. DNA for the CDR3: TGTGCCAGCAGCCAGGGACTAGCGGGAACCTACGAGCAGTACTTC.

This sequence joins TRBV25-1 and TRBJ2-7; D unresolved. Germline values: CDR1 MGHDK, CDR2 SYGVNS. CDR3 size: 12 residues. The ends were cut back, 8 bases at V and 2 bases at J, with 10 bases in the middle. As DNA, the CDR3 is TGTGCCAGCCGAACAGATACCTACGAGCAGTACTTC. Translated, it gives CASRTDTYEQYF.

The chain links TRBV29-1 to TRBJ1-2; D is ambiguous. Germline V CDR1 and CDR2: SQVTM, ANQGSEA. Trimming pared 4 bases from V and 2 bases from J, leaving 20 bases between. CDR3 length equals 16 residues. The CDR3 coding sequence is TGCAGCGTTGGGCTATCTCGGGAGTCCCCCAACTATGGCTACACCTTC. Translating it yields CSVGLSRESPNYGYTF.

In this sample, this clone turned up once. The rearrangement links TRBV14 to TRBJ2-5; D is ambiguous. V lost 4 bases, J lost 5 bases, and 14 bases lay in between. Germline CDR1 reads SGHDN; CDR2 reads FVKESK. The CDR3 is made up of 14 amino acids. Here the CDR3 reads CASSRSAPPETQYF. The DNA of the CDR3 is TGTGCCAGCAGCCGGTCGGCACCCCCGGAGACCCAGTACTTC.

V gene TRBV4-3 combines with J gene TRBJ1-1, with TRBD1 as a possible D gene (5 bases). The V gene's germline CDR1 is LGHNA and CDR2 YSLEER. This CDR3 has 15 amino acids. V lost 4 bases and J 1 base, leaving 13 bases between the germline ends. CDR3 nucleotide sequence: TGCGCCAGCAGCCCCCGCGGAGGGGCGAACACTGAAGCTTTCTTT. As protein: CASSPRGGANTEAFF.

Worth noting for this clone: This same CDR3 is encoded by further DNA sequences in the sample. The V gene is TRBV9, the J gene TRBJ1-2; 7 positions match TRBD1. CDR3 length equals 13 residues. Looked up from germline, CDR1 is SGDLS and CDR2 is YYNGEE. V dropped 3 bases and J dropped 5; count of bases not matched to a gene: 4. This chain's CDR3 is CASSAQGGYGYTF. The CDR3 DNA follows: TGTGCCAGCAGCGCCCAGGGGGGTTATGGCTACACCTTC.